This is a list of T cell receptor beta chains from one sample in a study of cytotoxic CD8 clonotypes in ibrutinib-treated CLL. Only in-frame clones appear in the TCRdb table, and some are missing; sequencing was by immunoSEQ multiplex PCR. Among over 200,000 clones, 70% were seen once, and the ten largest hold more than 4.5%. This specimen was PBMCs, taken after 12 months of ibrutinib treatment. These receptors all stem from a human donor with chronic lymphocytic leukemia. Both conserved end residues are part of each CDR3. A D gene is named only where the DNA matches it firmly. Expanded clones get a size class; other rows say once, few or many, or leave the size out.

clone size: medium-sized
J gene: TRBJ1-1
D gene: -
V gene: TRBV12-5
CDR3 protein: CASGFGAEAFF
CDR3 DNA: TGTGCTAGTGGTTTCGGGGCTGAAGCTTTCTTT

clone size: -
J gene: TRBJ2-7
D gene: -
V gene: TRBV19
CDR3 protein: CASSNWMDTTYEQYF
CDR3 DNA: TGTGCCAGTAGTAATTGGATGGACACTACCTACGAGCAGTACTTC

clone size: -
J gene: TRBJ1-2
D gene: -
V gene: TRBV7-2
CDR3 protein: CASSLAGGQRNYGYTF
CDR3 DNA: TGTGCCAGCAGCTTAGCGGGAGGACAGCGCAACTATGGCTACACCTTC

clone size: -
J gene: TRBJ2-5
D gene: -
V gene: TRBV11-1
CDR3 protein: CASSLGQETQYF
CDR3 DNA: TGTGCCAGCAGTCTCGGCCAAGAGACCCAGTACTTC

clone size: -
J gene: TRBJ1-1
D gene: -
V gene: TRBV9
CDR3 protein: CASSVRGGTEAFF
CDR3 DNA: TGTGCCAGCAGCGTCCGGGGTGGGACTGAAGCTTTCTTT

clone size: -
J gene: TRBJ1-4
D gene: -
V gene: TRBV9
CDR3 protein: CASSRDGEKLFF
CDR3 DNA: TGTGCCAGCAGCAGAGACGGTGAAAAACTGTTTTTT

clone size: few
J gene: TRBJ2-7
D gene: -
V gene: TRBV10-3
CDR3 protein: CAISESVTSGEQYF
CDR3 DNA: TGTGCCATCAGTGAGTCGGTGACCTCGGGCGAGCAGTACTTC

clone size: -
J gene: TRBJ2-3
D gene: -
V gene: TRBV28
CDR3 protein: CASRSWGDTQYF
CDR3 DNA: TGTGCCAGCAGGTCTTGGGGGGATACGCAGTATTTT

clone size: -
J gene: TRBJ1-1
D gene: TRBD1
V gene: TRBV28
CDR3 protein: CASRTTGGGTEAFF
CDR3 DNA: TGTGCCAGCAGAACCACAGGGGGCGGAACTGAAGCTTTCTTT

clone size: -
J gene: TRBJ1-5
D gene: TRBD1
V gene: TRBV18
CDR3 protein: CASSPGGSNQPQHF
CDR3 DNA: TGTGCCAGCTCCCCAGGGGGAAGCAATCAGCCCCAGCATTTT

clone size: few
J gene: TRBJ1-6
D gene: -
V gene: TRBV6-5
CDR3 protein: CASSFLQSSYNSPLHF
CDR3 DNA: TGTGCCAGCAGTTTTCTGCAGAGCTCCTATAATTCACCCCTCCACTTT

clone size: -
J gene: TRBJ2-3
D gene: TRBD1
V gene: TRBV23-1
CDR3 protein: CASSQRGQGFVLRGTDTQYF
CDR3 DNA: TGCGCCAGCAGTCAACGGGGACAGGGTTTCGTACTTCGGGGCACAGATACGCAGTATTTT

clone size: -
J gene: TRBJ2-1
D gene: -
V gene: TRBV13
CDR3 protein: CASSLAGVGYNEQFF
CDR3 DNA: TGTGCCAGCAGCTTAGCAGGGGTCGGCTACAATGAGCAGTTCTTC

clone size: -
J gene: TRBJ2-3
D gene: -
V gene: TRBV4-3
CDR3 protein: CASSQGQRGGLISTDTQYF
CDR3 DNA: TGCGCCAGCAGCCAAGGGCAAAGGGGCGGTTTAATTAGCACAGATACGCAGTATTTT

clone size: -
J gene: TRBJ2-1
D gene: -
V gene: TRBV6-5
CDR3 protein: CASTPDYSYNEQFF
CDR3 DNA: TGTGCCAGCACCCCGGACTACTCCTACAATGAGCAGTTCTTC

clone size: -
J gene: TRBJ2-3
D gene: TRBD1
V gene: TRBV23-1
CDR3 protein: CASSEKGDSATDTQYF
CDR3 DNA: TGCGCCAGCAGCGAGAAAGGGGACAGCGCCACAGATACGCAGTATTTT

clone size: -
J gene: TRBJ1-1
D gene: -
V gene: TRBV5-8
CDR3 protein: CASRGYRVSAGTEAFF
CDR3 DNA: TGTGCCAGCAGGGGGTACAGGGTGAGTGCTGGCACTGAAGCTTTCTTT

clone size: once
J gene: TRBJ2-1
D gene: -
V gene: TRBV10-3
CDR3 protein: CAISRRVGSDNEQFF
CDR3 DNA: TGTGCCATCAGTCGCCGTGTCGGTAGCGACAATGAGCAGTTCTTC

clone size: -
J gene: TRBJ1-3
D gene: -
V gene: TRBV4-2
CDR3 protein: CASSQDLPSGNTIYF
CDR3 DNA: TGTGCCAGCAGCCAAGATCTTCCCTCTGGAAACACCATATATTTT

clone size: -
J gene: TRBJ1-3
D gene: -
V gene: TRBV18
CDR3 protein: CASSPQGGFSGNTIYF
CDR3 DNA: TGTGCCAGCTCACCACAGGGGGGGTTCTCTGGAAACACCATATATTTT

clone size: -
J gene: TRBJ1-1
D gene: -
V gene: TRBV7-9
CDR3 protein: CASSPQGSRPNTEAFF
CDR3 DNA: TGTGCCAGCAGCCCCCAGGGGAGCAGACCGAACACTGAAGCTTTCTTT

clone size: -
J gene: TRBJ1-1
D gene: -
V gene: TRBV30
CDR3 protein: CACPVKGGGTEAFF
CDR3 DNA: TGTGCCTGCCCTGTTAAAGGGGGGGGGACTGAAGCTTTCTTT

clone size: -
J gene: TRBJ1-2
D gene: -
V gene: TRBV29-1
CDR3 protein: CSAKNKGVGYTF
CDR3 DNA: TGCAGCGCCAAAAACAAGGGGGTCGGCTACACCTTC

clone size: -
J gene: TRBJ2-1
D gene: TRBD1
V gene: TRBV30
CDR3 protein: CALDRGQIYNEQFF
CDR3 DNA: TGTGCCTTGGATAGGGGACAGATCTACAATGAGCAGTTCTTC

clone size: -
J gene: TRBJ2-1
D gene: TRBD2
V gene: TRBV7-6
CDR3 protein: CASSPILAESSYNEQFF
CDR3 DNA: TGTGCCAGCAGCCCGATTCTAGCGGAAAGCTCCTACAATGAGCAGTTCTTC

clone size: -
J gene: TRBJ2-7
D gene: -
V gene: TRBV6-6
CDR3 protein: CASRPHRGATGEQYF
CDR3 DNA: TGTGCCAGCAGACCCCATCGGGGGGCCACGGGCGAGCAGTACTTC

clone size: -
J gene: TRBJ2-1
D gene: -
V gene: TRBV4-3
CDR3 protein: CASSQPGLGPYNEQFF
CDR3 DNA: TGCGCCAGCAGCCAACCGGGACTGGGGCCCTACAATGAGCAGTTCTTC

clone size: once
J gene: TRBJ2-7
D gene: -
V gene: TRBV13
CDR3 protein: CASSSLWGYEQYF
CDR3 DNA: TGTGCCAGCAGCTCTCTCTGGGGCTACGAGCAGTACTTC

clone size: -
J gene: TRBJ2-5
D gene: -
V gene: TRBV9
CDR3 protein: CASSSPFGAQYF
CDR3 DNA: TGTGCCAGCAGCTCCCCTTTTGGGGCCCAGTACTTC

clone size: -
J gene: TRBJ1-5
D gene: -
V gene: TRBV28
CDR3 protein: CASSSQTRDNQPQHF
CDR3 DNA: TGTGCCAGCAGTTCACAGACACGAGACAATCAGCCCCAGCATTTT

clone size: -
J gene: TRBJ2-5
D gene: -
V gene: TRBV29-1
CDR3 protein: CSVEPLYAQETQYF
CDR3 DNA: TGCAGCGTTGAACCTCTTTATGCCCAAGAGACCCAGTACTTC

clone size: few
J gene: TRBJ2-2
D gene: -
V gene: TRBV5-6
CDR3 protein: CASSLSSGELFF
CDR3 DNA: TGTGCCAGCAGCTTGTCCTCCGGGGAGCTGTTTTTT

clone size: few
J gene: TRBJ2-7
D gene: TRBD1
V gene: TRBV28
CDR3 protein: CASSSPPGQGSGREQYF
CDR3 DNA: TGTGCCAGCAGTTCGCCGCCGGGACAGGGGAGTGGGCGCGAGCAGTACTTC

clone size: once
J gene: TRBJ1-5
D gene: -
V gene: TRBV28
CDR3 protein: CASREPNGSNQPQHF
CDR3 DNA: TGTGCCAGCAGAGAACCAAACGGGAGCAATCAGCCCCAGCATTTT

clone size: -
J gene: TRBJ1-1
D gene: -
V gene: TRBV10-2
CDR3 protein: CASKRGENTEAFF
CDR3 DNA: TGCGCCAGCAAGCGGGGTGAGAACACTGAAGCTTTCTTT

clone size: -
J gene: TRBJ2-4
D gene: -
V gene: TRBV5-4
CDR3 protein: CASSFGGGGPKNIQYF
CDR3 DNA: TGTGCCAGCAGCTTTGGCGGGGGCGGGCCCAAAAACATTCAGTACTTC

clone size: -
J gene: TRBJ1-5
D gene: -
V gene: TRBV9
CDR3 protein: CASSAEGGQPQHF
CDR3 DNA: TGTGCCAGCAGCGCCGAGGGAGGTCAGCCCCAGCATTTT

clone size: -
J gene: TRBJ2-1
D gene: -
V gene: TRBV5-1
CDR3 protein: CASSPGTGEVQFF
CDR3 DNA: TGCGCCAGCAGCCCAGGCACAGGTGAGGTGCAGTTCTTC

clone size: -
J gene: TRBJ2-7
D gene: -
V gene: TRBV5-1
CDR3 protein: CASSLIGGASYEQYF
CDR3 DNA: TGCGCCAGCAGCTTGATCGGGGGTGCATCCTACGAGCAGTACTTC

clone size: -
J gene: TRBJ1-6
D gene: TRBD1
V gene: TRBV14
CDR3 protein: CASSHRTGPYSYNSPLHF
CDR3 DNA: TGTGCCAGCAGCCACCGGACAGGGCCGTACTCCTATAATTCACCCCTCCACTTT